The rows below give T cell receptor beta chains drawn from one sample of a study of blood T cell repertoires in COVID-19. Generated by immunoSEQ multiplex PCR, the TCRdb table keeps only in-frame clones and is missing some. The data show 250,000 to 300,000 clones, more than 75% seen once. Sequenced input: PBMCs or T cells enriched from blood (not recorded which). Receptor source: a man aged 18 to 29 who had recovered from COVID-19. CDR3s include the opening cysteine and the closing phenylalanine or tryptophan. The D gene is left open where the match is weak. Some rows have no size entry. The others give once, few or many, or a class for an expanded clone.

J gene	clone size	D gene	V gene	CDR3 protein	CDR3 DNA
TRBJ2-2	NA	TRBD2	TRBV30	CAWSVRLTSGGRWNTGELFF	TGTGCCTGGAGTGTACGCCTGACTAGCGGGGGACGTTGGAACACCGGGGAGCTGTTTTTT
TRBJ1-6	NA	NA	TRBV5-1	CASSSTTGTRNSPLHF	TGCGCCAGCAGCTCAACAACCGGGACAAGGAATTCACCCCTCCACTTT
TRBJ1-5	NA	TRBD1	TRBV5-6	CASTKSTGGSRPQHF	TGTGCCAGCACCAAATCGACAGGGGGCAGTAGGCCCCAGCATTTT
TRBJ2-5	NA	NA	TRBV7-2	CASSETPTQTQYF	TGTGCCAGCAGCGAGACTCCCACCCAAACCCAGTACTTC
TRBJ2-7	NA	NA	TRBV30	CAWSQAGEQYF	TGTGCCTGGAGCCAGGCGGGTGAGCAGTACTTC
TRBJ2-1	NA	TRBD1	TRBV7-3	CASSLRGTEYNEQFF	TGTGCCAGCAGCTTAAGGGGGACAGAATACAATGAGCAGTTCTTC
TRBJ2-7	NA	TRBD1	TRBV19	CASSILGTGSYEQYF	TGTGCCAGTAGTATCCTGGGGACAGGGTCCTACGAGCAGTACTTC
TRBJ2-1	NA	NA	TRBV7-9	CASSTRTSPISHNEQFF	TGTGCCAGCAGCACCCGAACTAGCCCCATTTCCCACAATGAGCAGTTCTTC
TRBJ2-1	once	NA	TRBV7-8	CASSSRGSSYNEQFF	TGTGCCAGCAGCTCCAGGGGAAGCTCCTACAATGAGCAGTTCTTC
TRBJ2-5	NA	NA	TRBV5-4	CASSFQRVGSETQYF	TGTGCCAGCAGCTTTCAGAGGGTCGGATCAGAGACCCAGTACTTC
TRBJ1-1	NA	NA	TRBV2	CASRDTPVPKAFF	TGTGCCAGCAGAGACACGCCGGTCCCTAAAGCTTTCTTT
TRBJ2-3	NA	NA	TRBV4-2	CASSQVGGVGTDTQYF	TGTGCCAGCAGCCAAGTGGGCGGGGTAGGCACAGATACGCAGTATTTT
TRBJ1-2	NA	NA	TRBV11-1	CASSPRGALGGYTF	TGTGCCAGCAGCCCCAGAGGCGCCCTCGGTGGCTACACCTTC
TRBJ2-7	few	TRBD1	TRBV7-6	CASSLTTQGIHEQYF	TGTGCCAGCAGCTTAACGACACAGGGGATTCACGAGCAGTACTTC
TRBJ2-7	NA	NA	TRBV2	CASRTRDGSSYEQYF	TGTGCCAGCAGGACCCGGGACGGGAGCTCCTACGAGCAGTACTTC
TRBJ2-7	once	TRBD2	TRBV7-2	CASSLEASGAYYEQYF	TGTGCCAGCAGCTTAGAGGCTAGCGGGGCCTACTACGAGCAGTACTTC
TRBJ1-1	NA	TRBD1	TRBV19	CASAWTGTNEAFF	TGTGCCAGTGCCTGGACAGGGACTAACGAAGCTTTCTTT
TRBJ2-5	NA	TRBD2	TRBV13	CASSLGLAGETQYF	TGTGCCAGCAGCCTCGGACTAGCGGGAGAGACCCAGTACTTC
TRBJ1-1	few	TRBD1	TRBV5-1	CASSLETGANTEAFF	TGCGCCAGCAGCTTGGAGACAGGGGCGAACACTGAAGCTTTCTTT
TRBJ1-1	NA	NA	TRBV5-6	CASSLGWRMNTEAFF	TGTGCCAGCAGCTTGGGCTGGAGGATGAACACTGAAGCTTTCTTT
TRBJ1-2	many	TRBD1	TRBV7-9	CASSLYGDRGGYGYTF	TGTGCCAGCAGCTTATACGGGGACAGGGGTGGCTATGGCTACACCTTC
TRBJ2-2	NA	TRBD2	TRBV27	CASSFKGAVAGEGNTGELFF	TGTGCCAGCAGTTTTAAGGGGGCGGTAGCGGGAGAAGGTAACACCGGGGAGCTGTTTTTT
TRBJ1-2	few	TRBD1	TRBV27	CASSFSGGGGYTF	TGTGCCAGCAGTTTCTCAGGGGGAGGCGGCTACACCTTC
TRBJ2-1	NA	NA	TRBV18	CASSPQRPRGGSYNEQFF	TGTGCCAGCTCACCACAGAGGCCCAGGGGCGGCTCCTACAATGAGCAGTTCTTC
TRBJ2-1	NA	TRBD2	TRBV6-4	CASSDTSGAVYNEQFF	TGTGCCAGCAGTGATACTAGCGGAGCCGTTTACAATGAGCAGTTCTTC
TRBJ1-3	few	TRBD1	TRBV19	CASSMPGTGAGNTIYF	TGTGCCAGTAGTATGCCCGGGACAGGGGCTGGAAACACCATATATTTT
TRBJ2-7	NA	TRBD1	TRBV7-9	CASSPTGRPSYEQYF	TGTGCCAGCAGCCCGACAGGGCGCCCTTCTTACGAGCAGTACTTC
TRBJ2-5	NA	NA	TRBV7-9	CASSLASGLANIQETQYF	TGTGCCAGCAGCTTAGCGTCTGGGCTAGCGAATATCCAAGAGACCCAGTACTTC
TRBJ1-4	once	NA	TRBV27	CASSWADNEKLFF	TGTGCCAGCAGTTGGGCAGACAATGAAAAACTGTTTTTT
TRBJ2-2	NA	TRBD2	TRBV5-4	CASSPSGGADGELFF	TGTGCCAGCAGCCCAAGCGGGGGGGCGGACGGGGAGCTGTTTTTT
TRBJ2-7	NA	NA	TRBV27	CASSFLPGIDEQYF	TGTGCCAGCAGTTTCTTACCGGGAATTGACGAGCAGTACTTC
TRBJ1-6	NA	NA	TRBV3-1/TRBV3-2	CASSQELVSPLHF	TGTGCCAGCAGCCAAGAATTAGTGTCACCCCTCCACTTT